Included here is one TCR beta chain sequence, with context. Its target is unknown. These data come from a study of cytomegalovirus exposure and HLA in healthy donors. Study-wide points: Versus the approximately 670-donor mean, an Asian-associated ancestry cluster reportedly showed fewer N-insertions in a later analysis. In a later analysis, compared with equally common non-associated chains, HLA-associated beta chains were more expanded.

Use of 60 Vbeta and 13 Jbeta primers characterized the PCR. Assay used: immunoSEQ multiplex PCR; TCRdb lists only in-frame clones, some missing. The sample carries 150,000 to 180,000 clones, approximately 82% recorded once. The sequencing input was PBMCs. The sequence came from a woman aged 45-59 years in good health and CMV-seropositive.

The CDR3 DNA follows: TGCAGCTCCAGGGAGGACTATAACACCGGGGAGCTGTTTTTT. This gives the protein CSSREDYNTGELFF. This chain uses TRBV29-1 with TRBJ2-2, with a weak D call TRBD2 (6 bases). This CDR3 region has 14 residues. V was shortened by 8 bases and J by 2 bases, with 15 bases between the two germline ends. Germline V gives CDR1 SQVTM, CDR2 ANQGSEA.